This T cell receptor (beta chain) stems from a study of blood T cell repertoires in COVID-19. Study-level information: Donors in the United States, Italy and Spain gave samples during acute or convalescent COVID-19. T cells, B-cell-depleted T cells, or PBMCs supplied cDNA or gDNA.

This clone was picked up one time. The CDR3 totals 14 residues. Trimming removed 4 bases at V and 6 bases at J, with 16 bases between. The V gene's germline CDR1 is SGHRS and CDR2 YFSETQ. The method was immunoSEQ multiplex PCR; TCRdb's version includes in-frame clones alone and lacks a portion of them. The repertoire holds about 180,000 clones, with about 90% as singletons. The TCR was taken from a human donor with acute COVID-19. The donor label of this sample is uncertain. The sequencing input was PBMCs or T cells enriched from blood (not recorded which). This sequence joins TRBV5-1 and TRBJ1-2, with D possibly being TRBD1 (6 bases). CDR3 nucleotide sequence: TGCGCCAGCAGCCTACGGACAGAGCTTGATGGCTACACCTTC. It is translated as CASSLRTELDGYTF.